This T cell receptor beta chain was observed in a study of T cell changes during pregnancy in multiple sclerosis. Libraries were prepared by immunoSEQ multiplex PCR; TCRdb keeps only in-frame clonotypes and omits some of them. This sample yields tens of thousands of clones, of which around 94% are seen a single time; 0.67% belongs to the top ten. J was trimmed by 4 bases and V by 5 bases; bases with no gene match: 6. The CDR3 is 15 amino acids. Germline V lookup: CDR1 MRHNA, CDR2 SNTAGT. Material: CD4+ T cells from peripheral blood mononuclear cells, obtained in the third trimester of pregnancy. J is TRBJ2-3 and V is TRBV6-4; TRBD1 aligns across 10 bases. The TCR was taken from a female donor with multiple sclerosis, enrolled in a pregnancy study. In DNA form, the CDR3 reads TGTGCCAGCAGTCGGGACAGGGGTGGCGCAGATACGCAGTATTTT. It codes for CASSRDRGGADTQYF.